The 32 T cell receptor beta chains below were found in one sample sequenced in a study of control samples from healthy donors and cancer patients. The method was immunoSEQ multiplex PCR; TCRdb's version includes in-frame clones alone and lacks a portion of them. The sample includes over 75,000 clones, more than 75% of them seen just once. Sequencing used blood. The receptors derive from a man in his fifties or sixties in good health.

The chain has TRBV4-1 and TRBJ2-7; 10 positions agree with TRBD1. Germline trimming cut 0 bases from V and 7 bases from J; bases unmatched to any gene: 6. The germline CDR1 and CDR2 sequences are MGHRA and YSYEKL. This CDR3 has 15 residues. CDR3 amino acids: CASSQDTGQGREQYF. In DNA form, the CDR3 reads TGCGCCAGCAGCCAAGATACGGGACAGGGGCGGGAGCAGTACTTC.

The chain uses TRBV5-4 and TRBJ1-1; no firm D call. V gave up 2 bases and J gave up 1 base, with 6 bases separating them. CDR3 length equals 13 residues. CDR1 is SGHNT, CDR2 YYREEE, per germline (reference sequence). The CDR3 coding sequence is TGTGCCAGCAGCTTCTGGGGGAACACTGAAGCTTTCTTT. Residues: CASSFWGNTEAFF.

This chain joins TRBV10-2 and TRBJ2-7; 7 bases fit TRBD2. V lost 11 bases to trimming and J lost 6 bases; unmatched junction nucleotides: 13. CDR1 is WSHSY and CDR2 is SAAADI in the germline V gene. CDR3 length: 13 amino acids. CDR3 amino acids: CAASGTISLEQYF. The CDR3 coding sequence is TGCGCCGCATCGGGGACTATAAGCCTCGAGCAGTACTTC.

The chain carries TRBV27 and TRBJ2-1; 11 bases map to TRBD1. The CDR3 covers 15 residues. In germline, CDR1 is MNHEY, CDR2 SMNVEV (reference sequence). Germline trimming cut 5 bases from V and 7 bases from J; bases unmatched to any gene: 7. The CDR3 loop reads CASSPGTGGMNEQFF. DNA for the CDR3: TGTGCCAGCAGTCCAGGGACAGGGGGTATGAATGAGCAGTTCTTC.

The V call is TRBV5-1, the J call TRBJ2-2, with D hard to call. Germline V gives CDR1 SGHRS, CDR2 YFSETQ. Trimming took off 3 bases at V and 4 bases at J, with 10 bases between the two ends. This CDR3 comprises 14 residues. This CDR3 reads CASSSPGFTGELFF. The CDR3 DNA follows: TGCGCCAGCAGCTCCCCCGGTTTCACCGGGGAGCTGTTTTTT.

The CDR3 bases are TGTGCCAGCAGTTACGGGGGCGTGAGTGAAAAACTGTTTTTT. Translation: CASSYGGVSEKLFF. V is TRBV6-5 and J is TRBJ1-4; D is possibly TRBD1 (6 bases). Trimming shortened V by 2 bases and J by 7 bases, and 11 bases separated the two germline ends. There are 14 residues in the CDR3. In germline, CDR1 is MNHEY, CDR2 SVGAGI.

This clone was detected once. V and J are TRBV30 and TRBJ1-2; 9 bases agree with TRBD1. Trimming cost V 4 bases and J 4 bases; bases outside gene matches: 7. The CDR3 length is 14 residues. Germline assignment: CDR1 GTSNPN and CDR2 SVGIG (reference sequence). As DNA, the CDR3 is TGTGCCTGGAAGGGGACAGGGCTACTCTATGGCTACACCTTC. Encoded protein: CAWKGTGLLYGYTF.

This CDR3 is CAIRPPDSRNTEAFF. CDR3 in DNA: TGTGCCATCAGGCCCCCGGACAGCAGGAACACTGAAGCTTTCTTT. The gene calls are TRBV10-3 and TRBJ1-1, with TRBD1 as a possible D gene (6 bases). The CDR3 contains 15 residues. Germline values: CDR1 ENHRY, CDR2 SYGVKD. Trimming removed 6 bases at V and 1 base at J, with 15 bases between.

The chain is built from TRBV5-1 and TRBJ2-4, with 7 bases fitting TRBD1. The V gene's germline CDR1 is SGHRS and CDR2 YFSETQ. The CDR3 covers 14 residues. Losses at the gene ends were 4 bases for V and 9 bases for J; bases not matched to a gene: 10. The CDR3 loop reads CASSPDRVRTIQYF. CDR3 nucleotide sequence: TGCGCCAGCAGCCCTGACAGGGTGAGAACCATTCAGTACTTC. Looking up the rest from reference TRBV5-1 and TRBJ2-4 gives the full variable domain: KAGVTQTPRYLIKTRGQQVTLSCSPISGHRSVSWYQQTPGQGLQFLFEYFSETQRNKGNFPGRFSGRQFSNSRSEMNVSTLELGDSALYLCASSPDRVRTIQYFGAGTRLSVL.

The gene calls are TRBV5-6 and TRBJ2-5; maybe TRBD2 (5 bases). V lost 7 bases to trimming and J lost 5 bases, with 15 bases between them. Germline V gene sequence: CDR1 SGHDT, CDR2 YYEEEE. CDR3 size: 13 residues. The CDR3 is CASGERNAETQYF. The CDR3 nucleotides are TGTGCCAGCGGAGAGCGGAATGCGGAGACCCAGTACTTC.

The chain joins TRBV27 to TRBJ2-2; possibly TRBD1 for D (6 bases). Looked up from germline, CDR1 is MNHEY and CDR2 is SMNVEV (reference sequence). The V gene lost 2 bases and the J gene lost 8 bases, with 15 bases spanning the gap. The CDR3 has 15 residues. The CDR3 reads CASSLRQDIAGELFF. Here the CDR3 DNA reads TGTGCCAGCAGTTTAAGACAGGACATAGCAGGGGAGCTGTTTTTT.

In this sample, this clone turned up once. This chain uses TRBV30 with TRBJ1-1; a weak D match, TRBD1 (5 bases). Germline loops: CDR1 GTSNPN, CDR2 SVGIG (reference sequence). V was clipped by 5 bases and J by 4 bases, with 11 bases between them. The CDR3 has 12 amino acids. The CDR3 nucleotides read TGTGCCTGGGGTATTGGGGGCACTGAAGCTTTCTTT. Amino acid sequence: CAWGIGGTEAFF.

CDR3 nucleotides: TGCGCCAGCAGCGTCTCCAGCCGGGAGACCCAGTACTTC. Protein product: CASSVSSRETQYF. The chain links TRBV5-1 to TRBJ2-5; D gene ambiguous. Germline V gene data show CDR1 as SGHRS and CDR2 as YFSETQ. This CDR3 region has 13 residues. Deletions cut 4 bases from V and 5 bases from J, with 12 bases between.

The rearrangement uses TRBV20-1 and TRBJ1-2; D uncertain. The germline gives CDR1 DFQATT, CDR2 SNEGSKA (reference sequence). The CDR3 contains 13 residues. Trimming removed 6 bases from V and 3 bases from J, with 14 bases in between. CDR3 in DNA: TGCAGTGCCAGTGCCGGGTACGACTATGGCTACACCTTC. Its protein is CSASAGYDYGYTF.

The gene calls are TRBV4-1 and TRBJ2-7, with D possibly being TRBD1 (5 bases). The V end was cut by 1 base, the J end by 1 base, with 11 bases between. The CDR3 runs 15 residues. CDR1 is MGHRA and CDR2 is YSYEKL in the germline V gene. The DNA of the CDR3 is TGCGCCAGCAGCCAAGGACAGTCCTCGTCCTACGAGCAGTACTTC. This translates into CASSQGQSSSYEQYF.

This clone was found once. V gene TRBV30 combines with J gene TRBJ2-1; 7 nucleotides align to TRBD2. The J segment lost 5 bases and the V segment lost 4 bases, leaving 5 bases of the junction unmatched. The CDR3 sequence is 13 residues long. Germline CDR1 and CDR2: GTSNPN and SVGIG (reference sequence). CDR3 sequence: CAWIIGLDNEQFF. The CDR3 DNA reads TGTGCCTGGATTATAGGACTAGACAATGAGCAGTTCTTC.

V gene TRBV5-1 combines with J gene TRBJ2-3, with 7 nucleotides matching TRBD1. The CDR3 covers 15 residues. V trimming: 4 bases; J trimming: 0 bases; junction bases outside the gene matches: 5. CDR1 and CDR2 (germline): SGHRS, YFSETQ. CDR3 DNA: TGCGCCAGCAGCCAAGAGGGACAGAGCACAGATACGCAGTATTTT. This encodes CASSQEGQSTDTQYF.

This clone was counted only a few times. The chain carries TRBV7-9 and TRBJ1-1; unclear D gene. In germline, CDR1 is SEHNR, CDR2 FQNEAQ (reference sequence). The CDR3 covers 12 residues. V was pared by 6 bases and J by 0 bases, with 5 bases between. This chain's CDR3 is CASRIMNTEAFF. The CDR3 nucleotides are TGTGCCAGCAGGATCATGAACACTGAAGCTTTCTTT.

Sample share makes this clone medium-sized (0.01 to 0.1%). The chain recombines TRBV4-2 with TRBJ2-1; 9 bases are shared with TRBD1. V shed 0 bases, J shed 7 bases, and the junction held 7 bases outside the gene matches. Germline CDR1 and CDR2: LGHNA and YNFKEQ. CDR3 length equals 16 residues. The CDR3 here is CASSQDRGTGWNEQFF. The CDR3 region has the DNA TGTGCCAGCAGCCAAGATCGGGGGACAGGGTGGAATGAGCAGTTCTTC.

As concerns this clone: At the DNA level, this CDR3 is encoded by other sequences in the same sample as well. The V and J genes are TRBV5-1 and TRBJ1-5; 7 bases are shared with TRBD1. This CDR3 contains 15 residues. The germline V gene encodes CDR1 SGHRS and CDR2 YFSETQ. V gave up 0 bases and J gave up 5 bases; unmatched junction bases: 5. CDR3 sequence (DNA): TGCGCCAGCAGCTTGGGTCAGGGGGGGCATCAGCCCCAGCATTTT. It is translated as CASSLGQGGHQPQHF.

The rearrangement uses TRBV24-1 and TRBJ1-2, with 9 nucleotides matching TRBD1. CDR1 KGHDR and CDR2 SFDVKD come from the germline V gene. CDR3 size: 14 residues. Germline trimming cut 5 bases from V and 9 bases from J; bases unmatched to any gene: 9. The CDR3 reads CATSAPGQGKSYTF. The DNA for the CDR3 is TGTGCCACCAGTGCCCCCGGACAGGGGAAGAGCTACACCTTC.

The chain joins TRBV6-5 to TRBJ1-2; 9 bases map to TRBD1. The V segment lost 6 bases and the J segment 8 bases; nucleotides outside the gene matches: 13. CDR3 length equals 15 residues. CDR1 is MNHEY, CDR2 SVGAGI, per germline. The CDR3 loop reads CASRPAGTGLWGYTF. As DNA, the CDR3 is TGTGCCAGCAGGCCTGCCGGGACAGGGCTATGGGGCTACACCTTC.

Details on this clone: This sample also contains other DNA sequences that code for the same CDR3. This sequence joins TRBV5-1 and TRBJ1-5, with D possibly TRBD1 on 6 matching bases. Deletions cut 4 bases from V and 7 bases from J, with 15 bases between. The CDR3 spans 14 residues. Per the germline V gene, CDR1 is SGHRS and CDR2 is YFSETQ. CDR3 region: CASSAGGGDQPQHF. Here the CDR3 DNA reads TGCGCCAGCAGCGCCGGGGGGGGCGACCAGCCCCAGCATTTT.

To note about this clone: Other DNA sequences in this sample translate to the same CDR3. The rearrangement uses TRBV19 and TRBJ1-3; D is ambiguous. V shed 6 bases and J shed 2 bases, with 8 bases lying between them. The CDR3 runs to 13 residues. From germline, CDR1 is LNHDA and CDR2 SQIVND (reference sequence). CDR3 bases: TGTGCCAGTAGCATCATGACTGGAAACACCATATATTTT. Residues: CASSIMTGNTIYF.

V is TRBV4-1 and J is TRBJ2-7; 9 positions agree with TRBD1. The CDR3 consists of 16 residues. V lost 1 base and J lost 3; bases outside the gene matches: 7. In germline, CDR1 is MGHRA, CDR2 YSYEKL. The CDR3, as DNA: TGCGCCAGCAGCCAAGGGACAGGGGTGGGTTTCTACGAGCAGTACTTC. This translates into CASSQGTGVGFYEQYF.

V gene TRBV9 combines with J gene TRBJ2-3; D is unclear. CDR1 is SGDLS, CDR2 YYNGEE, per germline. The ends were cut back, 0 bases at V and 2 bases at J, with 10 bases in the middle. The CDR3 runs 15 residues. The CDR3 nucleotides read TGTGCCAGCAGCGTAGTTGGAACCAACACAGATACGCAGTATTTT. It codes for CASSVVGTNTDTQYF.

V and J are TRBV5-5 and TRBJ2-5; D gene unclear. Deletions cut 5 bases from V and 4 bases from J, with 9 bases between. Germline CDR1 SGHKS, CDR2 YYEKEE (reference sequence). This CDR3 has 12 residues. The CDR3 coding sequence is TGTGCCAGCAGGCGTCCGGGAGAGACCCAGTACTTC. It codes for CASRRPGETQYF.

The genes are TRBV5-6 and TRBJ1-2, with D tentatively TRBD1 (6 bases). Germline lookup yields CDR1 SGHDT and CDR2 YYEEEE. The CDR3 runs to 13 residues. V was pared by 6 bases and J by 2 bases, with 11 bases between. CDR3 in DNA: TGTGCCAGCAACCCGGGACACAACTATGGCTACACCTTC. Amino acids: CASNPGHNYGYTF.

The chain carries TRBV6-5 and TRBJ2-7; possibly TRBD1 or TRBD2 for D (6 bases each). The CDR3 contains 12 residues. Trimming removed 10 bases at V and 3 bases at J, with 13 bases between. The germline V gene has CDR1 MNHEY and CDR2 SVGAGI. CDR3 sequence reads: CATRDNLYEQYF. CDR3 sequence (DNA): TGTGCCACGCGGGACAACCTCTACGAGCAGTACTTC.

In this sample, this clone turned up a few times. This sequence joins TRBV30 and TRBJ1-4, with a tentative D call TRBD1 (6 bases). The CDR3 totals 14 residues. The germline gives CDR1 GTSNPN, CDR2 SVGIG (reference sequence). V lost 4 bases, J lost 8 bases, and 17 bases lay in between. The CDR3 loop is CAWTERARGEKLFF. CDR3 in DNA: TGTGCCTGGACGGAAAGGGCCAGGGGAGAAAAACTGTTTTTT.

The chain is built from TRBV27 and TRBJ1-6; D unclear. The length of the CDR3 is 17 residues. Trimming shortened V by 0 bases and J by 7 bases, and 16 bases separated the two germline ends. Germline V CDR1 and CDR2: MNHEY, SMNVEV (reference sequence). The CDR3 spells CASSLSYGSIKNSPLHF. As DNA, the CDR3 is TGTGCCAGCAGTTTATCTTATGGCAGTATAAAGAATTCACCCCTCCACTTT.

The V and J genes are TRBV6-5 and TRBJ2-3; a possible D gene is TRBD2 (6 bases). The length of the CDR3 is 14 residues. V was clipped by 8 bases and J by 3 bases, with 15 bases between them. CDR1 is MNHEY and CDR2 is SVGAGI in the germline V gene. As DNA, the CDR3 is TGTGCCAGCGGGGCCGGGGGATGGACAGATACGCAGTATTTT. The encoded protein is CASGAGGWTDTQYF.